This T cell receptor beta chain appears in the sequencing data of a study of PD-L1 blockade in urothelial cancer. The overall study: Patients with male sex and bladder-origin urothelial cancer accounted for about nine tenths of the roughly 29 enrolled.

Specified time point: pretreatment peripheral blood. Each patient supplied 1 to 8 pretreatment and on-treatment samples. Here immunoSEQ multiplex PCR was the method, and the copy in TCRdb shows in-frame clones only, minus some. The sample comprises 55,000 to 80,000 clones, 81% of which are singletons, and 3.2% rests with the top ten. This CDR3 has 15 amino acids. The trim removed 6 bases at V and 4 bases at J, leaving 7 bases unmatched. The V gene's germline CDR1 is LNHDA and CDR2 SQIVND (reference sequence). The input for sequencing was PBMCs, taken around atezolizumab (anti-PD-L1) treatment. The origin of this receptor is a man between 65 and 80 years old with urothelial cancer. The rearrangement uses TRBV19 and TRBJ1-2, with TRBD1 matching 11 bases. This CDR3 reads CASSNTGTGGYGYTF. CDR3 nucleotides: TGTGCCAGTAGCAACACCGGGACAGGGGGCTATGGCTACACCTTC.